These 4 T cell receptor beta chains were sequenced from one sample in a study of shared clonotypes between healthy human individuals. Naivety among CD8 cells was defined by CD45RO negativity and positive CCR7 selection, thereby excluding terminally differentiated effector memory CD45RA+ cells. Data came from immunoSEQ multiplex PCR; TCRdb stores just in-frame clones and leaves some out. The sample yields some 2.1 million clones, just under 95% seen once. Sequenced: naive CD8+ T cells from PBMCs. Receptor source: a man aged 18-30 years in good health. Some clones in this sample may be carry-over from other donors' samples.

With regard to this clone: This CDR3 is also generated by other DNA sequences in the sample. This chain links TRBV7-6 with TRBJ2-7; 8 bases map to TRBD1. Germline assignment: CDR1 SGHVS and CDR2 FNYEAQ. Germline trimming cut 5 bases from V and 0 bases from J; bases unmatched to any gene: 6. The CDR3 length is 15 residues. The CDR3 here is CASSPRTGNSYEQYF. The CDR3 DNA follows: TGTGCCAGCAGCCCCCGGACAGGGAACTCCTACGAGCAGTACTTC.

The rearrangement links TRBV6-1 to TRBJ2-2; D unresolved. V was pared by 2 bases and J by 4 bases, with 14 bases between. Per the germline V gene, CDR1 is MNHNS and CDR2 is SASEGT. CDR3 size: 16 residues. CDR3 DNA: TGTGCCAGCAGTGAAAGGTTGGGTCTCGTCACCGGGGAGCTGTTTTTT. Encoded protein: CASSERLGLVTGELFF.

This chain connects TRBV11-3 to TRBJ2-7; tentatively, D is TRBD1 (5 bases). Germline V gene sequence: CDR1 SGHNT, CDR2 YENEEA. This CDR3 is 15 amino acids long. V was cut by 7 bases and J by 0 bases, with 16 bases left in between. The CDR3 nucleotides read TGTGCCAGCACCAAGGTGGGGCTAATCTCCTACGAGCAGTACTTC. This encodes CASTKVGLISYEQYF.

The CDR3 nucleotides read TGTGCCAGTCGCACGGGGTGGTCCCAGCATTTT. Encoded protein: CASRTGWSQHF. The chain employs TRBV19 and TRBJ1-5; D is unresolved. Germline CDR1 LNHDA, CDR2 SQIVND (reference sequence). CDR3 length equals 11 residues. V was shortened by 8 bases and J by 11 bases, with 13 bases between the two germline ends.